This TCR beta chain originates from a study of sequential checkpoint blockade in melanoma. About the study: Arm A got nivolumab then ipilimumab; arm B the reverse, 1:1. Maintenance nivolumab came after either treatment sequence.

This CDR3 contains 15 residues. In germline, CDR1 is SGHTA, CDR2 FQGNSA. Trimming pared 1 base from V and 2 bases from J, leaving 11 bases between. Here immunoSEQ multiplex PCR was the method, and the copy in TCRdb shows in-frame clones only, minus some. The sample has around 18,000 clones; 69% are singletons. Treatment defined: randomized to nivolumab then ipilimumab (arm A) or the reverse (arm B). Patients had received no earlier DNA-damaging chemotherapy. From thawed PBMCs, live CD3+CD8+ cells negative for CD19 and CD56 were sorted. The sample holds a few counts of this clone. The sample in question was CD8+ T cells sorted from blood (inferred from file names), obtained from a patient given nivolumab and ipilimumab in sequence. The chain has TRBV7-2 and TRBJ1-1, with D maybe TRBD1 (5 bases). The clonotype was recovered from a human donor with melanoma. CDR3 loop: CASSLVGPANTEAFF. The CDR3 DNA sequence: TGTGCCAGCAGCTTAGTGGGGCCAGCCAACACTGAAGCTTTCTTT.